This TCR beta chain was sequenced for a study of blood T cell repertoires in COVID-19. Overall study context: Some COVID-19 samples were acute and others convalescent; all came from the United States, Italy and Spain.

Authors' processing steps: Nucleated cell number was recorded as an estimate derived from reference gene primer amplification. Generated by immunoSEQ multiplex PCR, the TCRdb table keeps only in-frame clones and is missing some. V, J and clone size were drawn from that table, and D and trimming were deduced from the DNA. The sample includes 180,000 or so clones, less than 80% seen only once; the top ten take roughly 12%. V was shortened by 5 bases and J by 5 bases, with 16 bases between the two germline ends. The CDR3 is 13 residues long. Looked up from germline, CDR1 is SQVTM and CDR2 is ANQGSEA. The chain combines TRBV29-1 with TRBJ2-7; TRBD1 is a possible D gene (6 bases). The source material was peripheral blood. The clonotype comes from a man aged 45-60 years who had recovered from COVID-19. CDR3 protein: CSVLGAAVDEQYF. CDR3 coding DNA: TGCAGCGTTCTGGGGGCAGCGGTGGACGAGCAGTACTTC.